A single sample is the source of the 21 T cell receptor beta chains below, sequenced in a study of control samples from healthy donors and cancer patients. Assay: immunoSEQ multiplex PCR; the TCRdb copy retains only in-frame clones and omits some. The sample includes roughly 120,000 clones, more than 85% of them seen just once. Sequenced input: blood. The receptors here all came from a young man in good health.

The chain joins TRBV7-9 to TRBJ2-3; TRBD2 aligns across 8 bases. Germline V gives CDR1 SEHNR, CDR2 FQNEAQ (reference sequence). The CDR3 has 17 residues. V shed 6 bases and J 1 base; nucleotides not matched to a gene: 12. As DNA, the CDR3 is TGTGCCAGCAGGAGACTAGCGAGGGGGGCGGGCACAGATACGCAGTATTTT. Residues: CASRRLARGAGTDTQYF.

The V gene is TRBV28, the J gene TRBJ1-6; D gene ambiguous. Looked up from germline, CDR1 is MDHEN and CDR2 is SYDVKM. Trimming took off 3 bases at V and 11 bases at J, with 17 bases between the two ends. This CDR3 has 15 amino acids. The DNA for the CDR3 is TGTGCCAGCAGTTTGCCGGCGAAGAAGGCCCCACCCCTCCACTTT. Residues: CASSLPAKKAPPLHF.

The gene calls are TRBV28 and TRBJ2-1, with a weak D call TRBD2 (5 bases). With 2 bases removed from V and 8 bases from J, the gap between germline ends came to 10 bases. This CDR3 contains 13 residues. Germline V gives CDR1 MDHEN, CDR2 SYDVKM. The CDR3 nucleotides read TGTGCCAGCAGTTTAGAGGGCCGGGATGAGCAGTTCTTC. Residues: CASSLEGRDEQFF.

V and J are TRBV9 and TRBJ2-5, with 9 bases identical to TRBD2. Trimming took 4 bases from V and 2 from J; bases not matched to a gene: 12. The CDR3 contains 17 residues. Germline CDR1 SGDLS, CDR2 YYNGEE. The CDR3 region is CASSFTSGQIQQETQYF. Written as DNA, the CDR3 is TGTGCCAGCAGCTTCACTAGCGGGCAAATCCAACAAGAGACCCAGTACTTC.

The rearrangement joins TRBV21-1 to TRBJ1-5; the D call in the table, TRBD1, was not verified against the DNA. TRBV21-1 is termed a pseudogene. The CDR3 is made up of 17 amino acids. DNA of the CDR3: TGTGCCAGCAGCTCTTTCTATTCGGGACAGGGTTTTCGGCCCCAGCATTTT. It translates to CASSSFYSGQGFRPQHF.

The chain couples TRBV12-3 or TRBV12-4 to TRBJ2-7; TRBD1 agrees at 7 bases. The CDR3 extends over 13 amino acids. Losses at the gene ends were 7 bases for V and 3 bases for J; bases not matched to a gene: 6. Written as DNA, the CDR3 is TGTGCCAGCACTTTCGGGACAGTCTACGAGCAGTACTTC. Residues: CASTFGTVYEQYF.

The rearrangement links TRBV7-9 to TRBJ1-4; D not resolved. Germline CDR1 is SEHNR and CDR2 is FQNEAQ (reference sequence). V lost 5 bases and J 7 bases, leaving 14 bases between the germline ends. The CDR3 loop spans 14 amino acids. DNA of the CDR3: TGTGCCAGCAGCCGGGATGGTGATAGTGAAAAACTGTTTTTT. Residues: CASSRDGDSEKLFF. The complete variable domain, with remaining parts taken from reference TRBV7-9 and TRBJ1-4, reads DTGVSQNPRHKITKRGQNVTFRCDPISEHNRLYWYRQTLGQGPEFLTYFQNEAQLEKSRLLSDRFSAERPKGSFSTLEIQRTEQGDSAMYLCASSRDGDSEKLFFGSGTQLSVL.

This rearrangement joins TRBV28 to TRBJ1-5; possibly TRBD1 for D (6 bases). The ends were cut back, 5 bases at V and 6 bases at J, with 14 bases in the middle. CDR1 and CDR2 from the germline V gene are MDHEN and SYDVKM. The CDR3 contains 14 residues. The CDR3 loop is CASSKGGESQPQHF. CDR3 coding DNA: TGTGCCAGCAGTAAGGGGGGCGAGAGTCAGCCCCAGCATTTT.

This CDR3 is CASSRTGGYGNTIYF. For the CDR3, the DNA is TGTGCCAGCAGTCGGACAGGGGGCTACGGAAACACCATATATTTT. The V gene is TRBV5-5, the J gene TRBJ1-3; 11 bases line up with TRBD1. J lost 4 bases, V lost 5 bases, and 5 bases had no gene match. The CDR3 length is 15 residues. Germline CDR1 is SGHKS and CDR2 is YYEKEE (reference sequence).

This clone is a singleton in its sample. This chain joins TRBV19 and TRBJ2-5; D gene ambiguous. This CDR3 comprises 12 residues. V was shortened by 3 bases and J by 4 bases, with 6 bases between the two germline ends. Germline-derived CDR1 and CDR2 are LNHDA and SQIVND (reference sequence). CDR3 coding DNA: TGTGCCAGTAGTATCCTTGGAGAGACCCAGTACTTC. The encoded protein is CASSILGETQYF.

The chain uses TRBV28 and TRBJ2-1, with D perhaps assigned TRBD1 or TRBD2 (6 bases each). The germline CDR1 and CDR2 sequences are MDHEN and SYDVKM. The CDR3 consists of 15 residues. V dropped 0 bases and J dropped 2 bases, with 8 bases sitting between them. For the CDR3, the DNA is TGTGCCAGCAGTTTATGGGGGGGCACCTACAATGAGCAGTTCTTC. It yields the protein CASSLWGGTYNEQFF.

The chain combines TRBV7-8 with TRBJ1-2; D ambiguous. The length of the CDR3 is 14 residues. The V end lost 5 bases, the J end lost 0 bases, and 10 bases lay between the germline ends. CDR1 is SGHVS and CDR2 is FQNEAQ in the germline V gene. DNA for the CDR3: TGTGCCAGCAGCGCCGTTAGAGCTAACTATGGCTACACCTTC. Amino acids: CASSAVRANYGYTF.

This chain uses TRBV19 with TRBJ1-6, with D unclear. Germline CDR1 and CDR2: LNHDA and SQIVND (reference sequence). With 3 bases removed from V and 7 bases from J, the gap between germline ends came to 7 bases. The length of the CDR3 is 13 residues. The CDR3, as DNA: TGTGCCAGTAGTATCAGAGGGAATTCACCCCTCCACTTT. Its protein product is CASSIRGNSPLHF.

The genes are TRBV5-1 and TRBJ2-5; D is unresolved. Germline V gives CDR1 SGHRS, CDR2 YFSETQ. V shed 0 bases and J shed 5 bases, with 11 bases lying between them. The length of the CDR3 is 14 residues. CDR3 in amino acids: CASSLVLGEETQYF. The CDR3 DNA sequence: TGCGCCAGCAGCTTGGTCCTAGGAGAGGAGACCCAGTACTTC.

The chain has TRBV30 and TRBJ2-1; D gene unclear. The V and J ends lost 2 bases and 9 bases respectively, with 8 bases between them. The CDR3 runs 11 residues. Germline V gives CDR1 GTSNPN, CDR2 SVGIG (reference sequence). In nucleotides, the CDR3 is TGTGCCTGGAGTCCGACGGGTGAGCAGTTCTTC. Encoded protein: CAWSPTGEQFF. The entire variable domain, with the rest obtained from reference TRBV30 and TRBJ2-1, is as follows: SQTIHQWPATLVQPVGSPLSLECTVEGTSNPNLYWYRQAAGRGLQLLFYSVGIGQISSEVPQNLSASRPQDRQFILSSKKLLLSDSGFYLCAWSPTGEQFFGPGTRLTVL.

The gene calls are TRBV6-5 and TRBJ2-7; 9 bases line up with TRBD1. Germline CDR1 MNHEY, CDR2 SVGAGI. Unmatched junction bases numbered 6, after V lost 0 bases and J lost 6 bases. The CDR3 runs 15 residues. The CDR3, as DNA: TGTGCCAGCAGTTACTCGAACGGGACAGGGCCCGAGCAGTACGTC. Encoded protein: CASSYSNGTGPEQYV.

This CDR3 reads CASSQDWSSGGAGEQFF. The CDR3 coding sequence is TGCGCCAGCAGCCAAGATTGGTCCAGCGGGGGGGCAGGCGAGCAGTTCTTC. The chain employs TRBV4-1 and TRBJ2-1; TRBD2 matches 10 bases. The length of the CDR3 is 17 residues. V lost 0 bases and J lost 10; bases outside the gene matches: 12. Germline loops: CDR1 MGHRA, CDR2 YSYEKL.

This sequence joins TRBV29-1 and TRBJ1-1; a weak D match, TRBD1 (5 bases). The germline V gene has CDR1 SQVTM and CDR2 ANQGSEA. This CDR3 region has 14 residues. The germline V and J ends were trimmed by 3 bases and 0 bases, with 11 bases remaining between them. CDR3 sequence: CSVDSPGMNTEAFF. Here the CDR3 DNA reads TGCAGCGTTGACTCGCCAGGGATGAACACTGAAGCTTTCTTT.

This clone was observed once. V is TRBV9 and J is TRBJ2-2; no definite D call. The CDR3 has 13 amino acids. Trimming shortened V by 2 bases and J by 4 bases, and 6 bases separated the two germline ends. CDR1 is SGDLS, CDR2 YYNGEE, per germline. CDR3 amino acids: CASSVYGTGELFF. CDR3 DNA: TGTGCCAGCAGCGTGTATGGCACCGGGGAGCTGTTTTTT.

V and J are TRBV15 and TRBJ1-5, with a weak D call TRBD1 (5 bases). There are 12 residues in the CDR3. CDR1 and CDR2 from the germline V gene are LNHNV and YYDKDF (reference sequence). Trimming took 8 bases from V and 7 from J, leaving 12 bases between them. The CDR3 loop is CATLDSPQPQHF. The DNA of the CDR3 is TGTGCCACCCTTGACAGCCCACAGCCCCAGCATTTT.

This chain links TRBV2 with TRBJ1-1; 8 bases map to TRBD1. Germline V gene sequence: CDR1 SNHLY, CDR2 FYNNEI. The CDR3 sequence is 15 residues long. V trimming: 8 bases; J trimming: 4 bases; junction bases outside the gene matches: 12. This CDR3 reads CASGSQGAGGTEAFF. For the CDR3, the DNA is TGTGCCAGCGGATCTCAGGGGGCGGGGGGCACTGAAGCTTTCTTT.